This T cell receptor (beta chain) derives from a study of T cells in localized non-small cell lung cancer. Here immunoSEQ multiplex PCR was the method, and the copy in TCRdb shows in-frame clones only, minus some. Here the sample spans more than 30,000 clones, around 86% being singletons. The sequence derives from a male donor at least 60 years old with stage III lung adenocarcinoma. Material: peripheral blood, obtained before any cancer treatment.

CDR3 sequence reads: CASSFRGVYEQYF. The DNA for the CDR3 is TGTGCCAGCAGTTTCAGGGGTGTCTACGAGCAGTACTTC. The chain uses TRBV28 and TRBJ2-7; maybe TRBD1 (6 bases). CDR1 is MDHEN and CDR2 is SYDVKM in the germline V gene. The CDR3 is 13 amino acids. The germline V and J ends were trimmed by 3 bases and 3 bases, with 9 bases remaining between them.